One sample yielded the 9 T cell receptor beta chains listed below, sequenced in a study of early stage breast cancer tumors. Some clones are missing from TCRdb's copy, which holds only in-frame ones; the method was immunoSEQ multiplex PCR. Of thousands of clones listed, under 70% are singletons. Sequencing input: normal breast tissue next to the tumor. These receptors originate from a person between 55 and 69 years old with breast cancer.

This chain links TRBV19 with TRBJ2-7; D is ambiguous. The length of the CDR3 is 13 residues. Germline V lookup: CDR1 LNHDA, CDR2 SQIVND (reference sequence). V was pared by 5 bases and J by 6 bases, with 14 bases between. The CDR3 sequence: CASSPQTWTEQYF. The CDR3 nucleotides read TGTGCCAGTAGTCCCCAGACATGGACCGAGCAGTACTTC.

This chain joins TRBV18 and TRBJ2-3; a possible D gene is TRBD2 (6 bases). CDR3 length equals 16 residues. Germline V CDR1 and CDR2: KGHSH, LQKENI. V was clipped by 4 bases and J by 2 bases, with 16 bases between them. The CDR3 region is CASSLLAGPPTDTQYF. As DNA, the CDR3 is TGTGCCAGCTCACTACTGGCGGGGCCCCCCACAGATACGCAGTATTTT.

CDR3 nucleotides: TGTGCCAGCAGTTTATTTAGCGGGAGGTACGAGCAGTACTTC. Translating it yields CASSLFSGRYEQYF. The V call is TRBV27, the J call TRBJ2-7, with 10 bases matching TRBD2. Germline CDR1 is MNHEY and CDR2 is SMNVEV (reference sequence). The CDR3 length is 14 residues. The J segment lost 4 bases and the V segment lost 1 base, leaving 1 base of the junction unmatched.

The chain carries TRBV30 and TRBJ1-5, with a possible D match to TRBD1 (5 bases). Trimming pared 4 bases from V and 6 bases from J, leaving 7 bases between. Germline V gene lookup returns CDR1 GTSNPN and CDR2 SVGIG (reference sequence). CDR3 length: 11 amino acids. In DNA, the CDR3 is TGTGCCTGGACAGGGAGTCAGCCCCAGCATTTT. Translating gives CAWTGSQPQHF.

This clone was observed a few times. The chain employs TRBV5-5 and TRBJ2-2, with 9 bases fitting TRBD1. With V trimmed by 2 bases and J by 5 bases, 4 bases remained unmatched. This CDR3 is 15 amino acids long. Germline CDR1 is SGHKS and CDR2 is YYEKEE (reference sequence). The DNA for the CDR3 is TGTGCCAGCAGCTTACGGACAGGGGATACCGGGGAGCTGTTTTTT. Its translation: CASSLRTGDTGELFF.

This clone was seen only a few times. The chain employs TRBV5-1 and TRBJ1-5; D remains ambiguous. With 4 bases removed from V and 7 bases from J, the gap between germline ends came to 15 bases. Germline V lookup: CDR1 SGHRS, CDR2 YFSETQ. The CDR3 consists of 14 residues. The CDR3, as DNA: TGCGCCAGCAGCCTCGGGGTAGTCGGACAGCCCCAGCATTTT. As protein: CASSLGVVGQPQHF.

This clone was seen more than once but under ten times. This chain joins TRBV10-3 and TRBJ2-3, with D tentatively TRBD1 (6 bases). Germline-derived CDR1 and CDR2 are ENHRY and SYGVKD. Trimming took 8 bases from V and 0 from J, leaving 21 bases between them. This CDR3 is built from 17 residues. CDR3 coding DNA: TGTGCCATCGGACAGTCGTCCCACCCCACTAGCACAGATACGCAGTATTTT. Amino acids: CAIGQSSHPTSTDTQYF.

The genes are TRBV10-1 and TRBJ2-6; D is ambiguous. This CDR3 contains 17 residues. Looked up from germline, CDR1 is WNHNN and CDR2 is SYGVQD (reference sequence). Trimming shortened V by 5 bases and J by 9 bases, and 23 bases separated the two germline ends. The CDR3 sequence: CASSRMIAQSRVNVLTF. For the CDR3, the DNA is TGCGCCAGCAGTCGTATGATCGCACAAAGTCGGGTCAACGTCCTGACTTTC.

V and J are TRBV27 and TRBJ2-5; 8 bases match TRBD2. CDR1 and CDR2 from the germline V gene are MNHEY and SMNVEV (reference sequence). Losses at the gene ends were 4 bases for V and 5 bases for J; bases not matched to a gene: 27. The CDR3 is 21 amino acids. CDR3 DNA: TGTGCCAGCAGTTCACTTGTGTCTAGCGGGTCATCAAACTCTCGAACGGAGACCCAGTACTTC. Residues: CASSSLVSSGSSNSRTETQYF.